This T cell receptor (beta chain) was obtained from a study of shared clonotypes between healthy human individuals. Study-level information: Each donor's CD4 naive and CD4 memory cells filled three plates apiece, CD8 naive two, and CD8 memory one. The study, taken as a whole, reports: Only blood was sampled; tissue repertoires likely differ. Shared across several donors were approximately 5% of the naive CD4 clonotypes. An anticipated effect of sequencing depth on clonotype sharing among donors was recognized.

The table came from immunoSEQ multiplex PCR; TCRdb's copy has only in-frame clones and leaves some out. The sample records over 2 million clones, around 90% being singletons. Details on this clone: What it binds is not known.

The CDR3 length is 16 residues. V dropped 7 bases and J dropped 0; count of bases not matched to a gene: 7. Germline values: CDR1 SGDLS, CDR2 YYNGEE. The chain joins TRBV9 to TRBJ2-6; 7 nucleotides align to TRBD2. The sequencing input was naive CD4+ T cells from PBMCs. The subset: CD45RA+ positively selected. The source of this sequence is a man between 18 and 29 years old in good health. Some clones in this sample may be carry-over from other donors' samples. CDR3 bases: TGTGCCAGCGGGGCGGGAGAGTACTCTGGGGCCAACGTCCTGACTTTC. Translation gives CASGAGEYSGANVLTF.